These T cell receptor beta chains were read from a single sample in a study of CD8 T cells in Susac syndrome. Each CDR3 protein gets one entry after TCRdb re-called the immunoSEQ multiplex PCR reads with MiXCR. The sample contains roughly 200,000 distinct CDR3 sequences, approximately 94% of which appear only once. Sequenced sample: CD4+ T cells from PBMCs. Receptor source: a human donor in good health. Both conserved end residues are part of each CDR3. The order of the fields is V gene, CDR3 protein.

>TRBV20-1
CSASTQTLAKNIQYF
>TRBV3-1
CATLGGGSNEQFF
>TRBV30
CAWTIGTGKNIQYF
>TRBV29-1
CSVDPTGAYNEQFF
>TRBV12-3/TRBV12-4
CASSTGTPNTEAFF
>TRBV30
CAWSVLSLETQYF
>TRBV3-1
CASSQDPTEWSGYTF
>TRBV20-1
CSARDLARREQYF
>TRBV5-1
CASGRLAGGRDTQYF
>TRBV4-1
CASSPGAQQYNEQFF
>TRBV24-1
CATSDLRQNQPQHF